The 10 T cell receptor beta chains listed next were all sequenced from one sample in a study of beta chain features in type 1 diabetes. Study observations and caveats: In all four CD4+ subsets, TCRB CDR3 length was significantly, moderately reduced in type 1 diabetes.

For these TCRs, the target antigens are not known. Reverse transcription of all isolated RNA meant that expressed TCRB transcripts were sequenced. Repertoires were generated with immunoSEQ multiplex PCR, while TCRdb's copy carries only in-frame clones and drops some. Among over 90,000 clones listed, over 25% were seen once. Sequencing was done on a sample of central memory CD4+ T cells from blood. These receptors were taken from a woman aged 18-29 years with type 1 diabetes.

V usage is TRBV7-3 and J usage is TRBJ2-3; possibly TRBD2 for D (5 bases). Germline V CDR1 and CDR2: SGHTA, FQGTGA. The CDR3 spans 13 residues. V was cut by 5 bases and J by 3 bases, with 9 bases left in between. CDR3 in DNA: TGTGCCAGCAGCCCAAGGACTACAGATACGCAGTATTTT. Translating it yields CASSPRTTDTQYF. Based on the CDR3 plus reference TRBV7-3 and TRBJ2-3, the full variable domain is GAGVSQTPSNKVTEKGKYVELRCDPISGHTALYWYRQSLGQGPEFLIYFQGTGAADDSGLPNDRFFAVRPEGSVSTLKIQRTERGDSAVYLCASSPRTTDTQYFGPGTRLTVL.

This clone was observed a handful of times. V gene TRBV5-4 combines with J gene TRBJ2-2; 7 nucleotides line up with TRBD1. This CDR3 contains 16 residues. From germline, CDR1 is SGHNT and CDR2 YYREEE (reference sequence). Trimming at V came to 4 bases and at J to 2 bases, leaving 8 bases not matched to a gene. This CDR3 reads CASSAKTGSNTGELFF. CDR3 DNA sequence: TGTGCCAGCAGCGCGAAGACAGGGTCCAACACCGGGGAGCTGTTTTTT.

The genes are TRBV19 and TRBJ1-1; 10 nucleotides match TRBD1. The V gene's germline CDR1 is LNHDA and CDR2 SQIVND (reference sequence). After removal of 6 bases from V and 5 bases from J, the junction contained 6 bases not matched to a gene. The CDR3 sequence is 14 residues long. The CDR3 protein is CASRVDRGSTEAFF. CDR3 DNA sequence: TGTGCCAGTAGGGTGGACAGGGGGTCGACTGAAGCTTTCTTT.

This clone was picked up a small number of times. The chain employs TRBV18 and TRBJ2-1; TRBD2 matches 9 bases. The V segment lost 2 bases and the J segment 0 bases; nucleotides outside the gene matches: 11. CDR3 length: 19 residues. CDR1 and CDR2 (germline): KGHSH, LQKENI. In DNA, the CDR3 is TGTGCCAGCTCACCAAGAGATACTAGCGGGTTCTCCTCCTACAATGAGCAGTTCTTC. It translates to CASSPRDTSGFSSYNEQFF.

This clone was found a few times. The gene calls are TRBV7-2 and TRBJ2-1; D remains ambiguous. CDR3 size: 13 residues. V dropped 5 bases and J dropped 3 bases, with 8 bases sitting between them. The germline V gene encodes CDR1 SGHTA and CDR2 FQGNSA. The CDR3 coding sequence is TGTGCCAGCAGCCTGCTAATCTACAATGAGCAGTTCTTC. Amino acid sequence: CASSLLIYNEQFF.

The rearrangement links TRBV19 to TRBJ1-5, with D maybe TRBD1 (5 bases). Deletions cut 5 bases from V and 16 bases from J, with 27 bases between. The CDR3 is 15 residues long. Per germline, CDR1 LNHDA and CDR2 SQIVND (reference sequence). The CDR3 DNA follows: TGTGCCAGTAGTCTTTACGAAGGACCCGGGACTGGGTTTCATTTT. Protein sequence: CASSLYEGPGTGFHF.

This clone was seen only a few times. This chain connects TRBV7-2 to TRBJ1-1; D may be TRBD1 (6 bases). The CDR3 contains 13 residues. Germline V gives CDR1 SGHTA, CDR2 FQGNSA. V lost 5 bases to trimming and J lost 1 base, with 8 bases between them. The CDR3 loop reads CASSTDRNTEAFF. DNA of the CDR3: TGTGCCAGCAGCACGGACAGGAACACTGAAGCTTTCTTT.

This clone was counted a few times. The chain has TRBV5-4 and TRBJ2-7; 11 nucleotides agree with TRBD1. V shed 3 bases and J 1 base; nucleotides not matched to a gene: 3. Germline CDR1 SGHNT, CDR2 YYREEE (reference sequence). The CDR3 length is 15 residues. The CDR3 region has the DNA TGTGCCAGCAGCTCCGGACAGGGGGCTTCCTACGAGCAGTACGTC. This codes for CASSSGQGASYEQYV.

This chain connects TRBV25-1 to TRBJ1-2; TRBD1 agrees at 9 bases. The CDR3 sequence is 13 residues long. V dropped 7 bases and J dropped 5; count of bases not matched to a gene: 5. Germline assignment: CDR1 MGHDK and CDR2 SYGVNS. The CDR3 region has the DNA TGTGCCAGCACGACAGGGGGGGGATATGGCTACACCTTC. Translated, it gives CASTTGGGYGYTF.

The chain couples TRBV9 to TRBJ1-1; D gene ambiguous. The V end was cut by 4 bases, the J end by 1 base, with 20 bases between. The germline gives CDR1 SGDLS, CDR2 YYNGEE. The CDR3 runs to 17 residues. The DNA of the CDR3 is TGTGCCAGCAGCCTCCACGGGGAGGTAAACCAGAACACTGAAGCTTTCTTT. It yields the protein CASSLHGEVNQNTEAFF.